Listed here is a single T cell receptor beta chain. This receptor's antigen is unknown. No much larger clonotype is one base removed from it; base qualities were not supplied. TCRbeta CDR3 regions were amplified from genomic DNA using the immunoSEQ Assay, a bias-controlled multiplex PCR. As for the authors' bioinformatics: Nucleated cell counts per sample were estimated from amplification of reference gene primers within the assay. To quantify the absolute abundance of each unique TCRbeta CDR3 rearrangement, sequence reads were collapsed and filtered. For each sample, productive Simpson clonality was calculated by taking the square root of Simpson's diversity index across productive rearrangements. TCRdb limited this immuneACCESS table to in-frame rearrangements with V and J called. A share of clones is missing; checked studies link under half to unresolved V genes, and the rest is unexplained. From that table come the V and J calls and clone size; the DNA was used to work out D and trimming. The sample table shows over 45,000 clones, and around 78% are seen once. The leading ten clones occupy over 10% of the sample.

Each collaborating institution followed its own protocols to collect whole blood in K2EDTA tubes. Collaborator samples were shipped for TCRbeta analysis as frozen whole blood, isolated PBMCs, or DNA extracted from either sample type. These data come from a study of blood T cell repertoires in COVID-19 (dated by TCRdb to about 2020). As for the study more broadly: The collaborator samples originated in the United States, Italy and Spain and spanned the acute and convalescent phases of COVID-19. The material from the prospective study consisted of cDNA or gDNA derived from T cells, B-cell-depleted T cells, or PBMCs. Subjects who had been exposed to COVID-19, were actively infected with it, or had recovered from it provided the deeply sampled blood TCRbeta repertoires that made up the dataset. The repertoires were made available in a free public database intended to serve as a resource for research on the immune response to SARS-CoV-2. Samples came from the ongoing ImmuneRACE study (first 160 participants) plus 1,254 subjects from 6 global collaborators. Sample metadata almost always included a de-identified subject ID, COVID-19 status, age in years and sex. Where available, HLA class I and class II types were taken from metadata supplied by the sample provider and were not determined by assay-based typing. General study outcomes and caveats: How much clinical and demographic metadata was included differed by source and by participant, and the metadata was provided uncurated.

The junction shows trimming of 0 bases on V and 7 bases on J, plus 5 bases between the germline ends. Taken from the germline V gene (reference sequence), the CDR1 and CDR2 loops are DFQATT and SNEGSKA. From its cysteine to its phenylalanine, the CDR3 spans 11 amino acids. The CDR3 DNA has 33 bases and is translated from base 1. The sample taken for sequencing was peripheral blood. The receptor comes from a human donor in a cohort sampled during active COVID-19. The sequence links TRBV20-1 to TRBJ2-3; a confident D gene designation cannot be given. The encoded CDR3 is CSARDPNTQYF. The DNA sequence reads TGCAGTGCTAGAGATCCCAATACGCAGTATTTT.